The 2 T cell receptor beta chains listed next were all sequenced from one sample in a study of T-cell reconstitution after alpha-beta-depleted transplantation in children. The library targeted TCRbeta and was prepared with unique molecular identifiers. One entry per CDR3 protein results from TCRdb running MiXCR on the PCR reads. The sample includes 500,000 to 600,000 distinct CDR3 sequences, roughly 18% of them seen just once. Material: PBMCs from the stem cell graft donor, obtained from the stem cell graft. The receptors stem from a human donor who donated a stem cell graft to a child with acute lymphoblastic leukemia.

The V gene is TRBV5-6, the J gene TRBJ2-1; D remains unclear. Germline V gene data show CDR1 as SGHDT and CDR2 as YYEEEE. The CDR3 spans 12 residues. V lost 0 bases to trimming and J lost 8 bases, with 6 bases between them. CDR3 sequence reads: CASSLASHEQFF. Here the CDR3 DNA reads TGTGCCAGCAGCTTGGCCAGCCATGAGCAGTTCTTC.

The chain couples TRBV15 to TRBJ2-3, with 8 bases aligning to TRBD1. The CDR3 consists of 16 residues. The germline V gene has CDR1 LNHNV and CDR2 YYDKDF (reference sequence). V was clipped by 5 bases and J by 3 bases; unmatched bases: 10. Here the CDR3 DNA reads TGTGCCACCAGCGGACAGGGTGCATGGAATACAGATACGCAGTATTTT. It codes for CATSGQGAWNTDTQYF.